This TCR beta chain was recovered during a study of T cell responses to AZD1222 COVID-19 vaccine (dated by TCRdb to the early 2020s). About the study as a whole: TCR sequencing was performed for about 250 trial participants, of whom about 200 were given two doses of AZD1222 and approximately 25 were given two doses of MenACWY control vaccine. Trial participants were enrolled by age into 18-55, 56-69 and 70-plus year subgroups, with about 150, 28 and 57 TCR-sequenced participants respectively. What the authors observed across the whole study: Conclusions about previously exposed vaccinees were limited because only six or seven AZD1222 recipients were SARS-CoV-2 seropositive at baseline. The 56-69-year group was small, and its depth increase did not reach significance, likely because of low power. No day 14 peak-response samples were available, so repertoires were characterized only after the peak T cell response. Reportedly, close to half of the unique spike-specific TCRs recognized epitopes lying outside the regions that are mutated in the B.1.351 and B.1.1.7 variants. Spike-specific TCR breadth and depth rose significantly after two AZD1222 doses compared with day 0 and with MenACWY recipients. CD4 TCRs associated with the vaccine covered the entire spike protein, and the dominant responses were in regions 160-218 and 743-854. Participants were mostly white British and included more females than males, and it was suggested by the authors that clonal diversity may have been underestimated.

According to the study, the label for this sample's time point signals: about 28 days (+/-7) after the second vaccine dose. Because spike-specific TCR depth and breadth did not differ between the two schedules, AZD1222 recipients who got a second dose at roughly 4 weeks were pooled with those who got a second dose at roughly 12 weeks. The vaccinee samples were drawn from two UK trials, COV001 and COV002, one of which was a single-blind randomized controlled phase 2/3 trial testing AZD1222 (ChAdOx1 nCoV-19) in healthy adults. For TCRbeta chain sequencing, PBMC samples were collected from trial participants at day 0 and at day 28 after the second dose. The count of this clone is one. Its antigen remains undetermined. Per-base qualities were not stored, and no clone one base away is much larger. The CDR3 regions of human TCRbeta chains were analyzed by immunosequencing. The authors' analysis ran thus. Repertoire TCRs were matched against a reference library of SARS-CoV-2-specific TCRs generated with the MIRA antigen-specificity platform. Breadth was defined as the fraction of unique TCRs that were SARS-CoV-2-associated. Depth was defined as the fraction of total T cells that were SARS-CoV-2-associated. Using the MIRA data, each spike-specific TCR was assigned both to the spike region to which the TCR was reactive and to a CD4 or CD8 class. Log10-transformed breadth and depth values were compared by one-way ANOVA with Sidak's multiple comparisons tests. TCRdb mirrors the immuneACCESS table, restricted to in-frame sequences. Some clones are absent from its copies; in checked studies, under half trace to an unresolved V gene, and the reason for the others is unknown. From that table come the V and J calls and clone size; the DNA was used to work out D and trimming. In all, the sample holds about 81,000 clones, and about 86% of those were seen once. The ten largest clones take up around 5.4% of the sample.

CDR1 is given as LGHNA and CDR2 as YNFKEQ, both from the germline V gene. The CDR3 runs 17 residues from the cysteine to the phenylalanine. Only the CDR3 portion is preserved as DNA: 51 bases, with reading frame beginning at the first base. Trimming leaves V shorter by 5 bases and J shorter by 2 bases, with the junction holding 10 bases beyond the gene matches. This TCR came from an adult who received the AZD1222 COVID-19 vaccine. The material sequenced was peripheral blood, taken 28 days after the second AZD1222 dose. This receptor chain uses TRBV4-2 and TRBJ2-4, and 9 junction bases match TRBD1. The CDR3 region: CASSYLRDRDTKNIQYF. DNA sequence: TGTGCCAGCAGCTACCTCCGGGACAGGGACACCAAAAACATTCAGTACTTC.